A selection of T cell receptor beta chains follows, all from one sample in a study of response to subunit inactivated influenza vaccine. One entry per CDR3 protein, called by TCRdb with MiXCR from the RT-PCR reads. The repertoire holds 500,000 to 600,000 distinct CDR3 sequences, with roughly 8.2% as singletons. Here the sequenced sample was PBMCs from blood, taken less than 30 months after vaccination. The receptors originated from a man aged 45-69 years who received an inactivated influenza vaccine. CDR3s include the opening cysteine and the closing phenylalanine or tryptophan. D genes are given only for firm matches. Clone size appears in some rows only: once, few, many, or a class for an expanded clone.

v_gene	d_gene	abundance	j_gene	CDR3aa	CDR3nt
TRBV5-1	TRBD1	few	TRBJ1-2	CASSAQTGTGDTF	TGCGCCAGCAGCGCTCAGACCGGGACAGGTGATACCTTC
TRBV29-1	.	many	TRBJ2-1	CSVARDEQFF	TGCAGCGTTGCCCGGGATGAGCAGTTCTTC
TRBV30	TRBD1	.	TRBJ2-5	CAWRKGQAIATQYF	TGTGCCTGGAGGAAGGGACAGGCGATTGCGACCCAGTACTTC
TRBV4-1	.	many	TRBJ2-2	CASSQVTTGELFF	TGCGCCAGCAGCCAAGTTACTACCGGGGAGCTGTTTTTT
TRBV6-2/TRBV6-3	.	.	TRBJ2-5	CASKYSGEQETQYF	TGTGCCAGCAAGTACAGCGGCGAGCAAGAGACCCAGTACTTC
TRBV7-2	.	many	TRBJ1-2	CASSLGVRAYGYTF	TGTGCCAGCAGCTTAGGAGTACGTGCCTATGGCTACACCTTC
TRBV12-3/TRBV12-4	.	many	TRBJ2-1	CASSLVGGRWNEQFF	TGTGCCAGCAGTTTAGTCGGGGGGCGGTGGAATGAGCAGTTCTTC
TRBV10-1	TRBD1	.	TRBJ2-1	CASRPGTGAYEQFF	TGCGCCAGCAGACCCGGGACAGGGGCCTATGAGCAGTTCTTC
TRBV20-1	TRBD1	many	TRBJ1-3	CSARLQGRGNTIYF	TGCAGTGCTAGGCTACAGGGGAGAGGAAACACCATATATTTT
TRBV7-2	TRBD1	.	TRBJ1-2	CASSSGTGGASGYTF	TGTGCCAGCAGCTCCGGGACAGGGGGCGCCTCTGGCTACACCTTC
TRBV11-2	TRBD1	few	TRBJ2-7	CASSSADRVQYF	TGTGCCAGCAGCTCCGCCGACAGGGTGCAGTACTTC
TRBV7-9	TRBD2	few	TRBJ2-5	CASSTGLARLQETQYF	TGTGCCAGCAGCACGGGACTAGCGAGACTGCAAGAGACCCAGTACTTC
TRBV6-2/TRBV6-3	TRBD2	.	TRBJ2-1	CASSPPRGLAGPNEQFF	TGTGCCAGCAGCCCCCCCCGGGGACTAGCGGGGCCTAATGAGCAGTTCTTC
TRBV9	TRBD1	few	TRBJ2-1	CASSVGTRGQPYNEQFF	TGTGCCAGCAGCGTAGGTACGAGGGGACAGCCATACAATGAGCAGTTCTTC
TRBV12-3/TRBV12-4	TRBD1	many	TRBJ2-1	CASSKDQGAVEQFF	TGTGCCAGCAGCAAAGATCAGGGGGCGGTTGAGCAGTTCTTC
TRBV7-2	.	many	TRBJ1-3	CASSRGATSGNTIYF	TGTGCCAGCAGCCGAGGGGCAACCTCTGGAAACACCATATATTTT